This entry concerns a single T cell receptor (beta chain). CDR1 and CDR2 from the germline V gene are SGHVS and FNYEAQ. This CDR3 has 13 amino acids. The V gene lost 4 bases and the J gene lost 3 bases, with 10 bases spanning the gap. The sample belongs to a study of blood T cell repertoires in COVID-19. Study-wide context: The samples span acute and convalescent COVID-19 from the United States, Italy and Spain.

Original processing notes: Reference gene primer amplification gave nucleated cell count estimates. Only in-frame clones appear in the TCRdb table, and some are missing; sequencing was by immunoSEQ multiplex PCR. The V and J calls and clone size were taken over from that table, and D and trimming were inferred from the DNA. Counted here are approximately 200,000 clones, around 94% occurring once; the ten biggest clones make up about 0.76%. The material sequenced was peripheral blood. The chain couples TRBV7-6 to TRBJ2-7, with D tentatively TRBD1 (6 bases). The TCR was taken from a man younger than 45 with COVID-19, enrolled during active disease. This CDR3 is CASSSGDNYEQYF. Written as DNA, the CDR3 is TGTGCCAGCAGCTCAGGGGACAACTACGAGCAGTACTTC. Full variable domain (outside the CDR3, taken from reference TRBV7-6 and TRBJ2-7): GAGVSQSPRYKVTKRGQDVALRCDPISGHVSLYWYRQALGQGPEFLTYFNYEAQQDKSGLPNDRFSAERPEGSISTLTIQRTEQRDSAMYRCASSSGDNYEQYFGPGTRLTVT.